What follows are 20 T cell receptor beta chains derived from one specimen sequenced in a study of shared T cell receptors in the human thymus (dated by TCRdb to 2020 to 2022). The library was prepared using the immunoSEQ multiplex PCR assay. TCRdb mirrors the immuneACCESS table, restricted to in-frame sequences. Some clones are absent from its copies; in checked studies, under half trace to an unresolved V gene, and the reason for the others is unknown. Counted in this sample were some 700,000 clones; roughly 90% of them appeared once. The ten largest clonotypes hold 0.0095% to 0.013% of the sample. The same sample was also used in a study of human thymus T cells.

Sequenced sample: thymocytes. Every receptor here comes from a boy under two years old with a congenital heart defect. Donor details come from another sample of the same person, matched by shared clones.

The rearrangement links TRBV25-1 to TRBJ1-1; D is ambiguous. CDR3 size: 13 residues. CDR1 is MGHDK, CDR2 SYGVNS, per germline. V gave up 2 bases and J gave up 5 bases, with 9 bases separating them. The CDR3 DNA reads as TGTGCCAGCAGTGAAAATCCGGGGACTGAAGCTTTCTTT. Translated, it gives CASSENPGTEAFF.

This rearrangement joins TRBV7-2 to TRBJ2-7, with 9 nucleotides matching TRBD1. Germline assignment: CDR1 SGHTA and CDR2 FQGNSA. The trim removed 4 bases at V and 5 bases at J, leaving 9 bases unmatched. The CDR3 is 15 amino acids. CDR3 nucleotides: TGTGCCAGCAGCTACCTTCGGGACAGGGCCCACGAGCAGTACTTC. This encodes CASSYLRDRAHEQYF.

This rearrangement joins TRBV28 to TRBJ2-1; TRBD2 agrees at 13 bases. Germline V gene lookup returns CDR1 MDHEN and CDR2 SYDVKM. This CDR3 spans 20 amino acids. V trimming: 5 bases; J trimming: 0 bases; junction bases outside the gene matches: 13. In DNA form, the CDR3 reads TGTGCCAGCAGTCTCCCCGGGACTAGCGGGACCGCAAGCTCCTACAATGAGCAGTTCTTC. Translating it yields CASSLPGTSGTASSYNEQFF.

V gene TRBV9 combines with J gene TRBJ1-3; 8 bases match TRBD1. Per germline, CDR1 SGDLS and CDR2 YYNGEE. This CDR3 has 15 residues. J lost 2 bases, V lost 2 bases, and 3 bases had no gene match. The CDR3 coding sequence is TGTGCCAGCAGCGTTACAGGGGGACCTGGAAACACCATATATTTT. It translates to CASSVTGGPGNTIYF.

The V gene is TRBV7-8, the J gene TRBJ2-7, with a tentative D call TRBD2 (5 bases). V was pared by 4 bases and J by 6 bases, with 19 bases between. Looked up from germline, CDR1 is SGHVS and CDR2 is FQNEAQ. The CDR3 runs to 15 residues. The CDR3 here is CASSSLLGGPCEQYF. CDR3 DNA: TGTGCCAGCAGCTCCCTCCTGGGCGGGCCCTGCGAGCAGTACTTC.

The CDR3 loop is CASSGGLDYNEQFF. DNA of the CDR3: TGTGCCAGCAGCGGAGGACTCGACTACAATGAGCAGTTCTTC. The chain couples TRBV11-2 to TRBJ2-1, with TRBD2 as a possible D gene (5 bases). The V gene's germline CDR1 is SGHAT and CDR2 FQNNGV. The CDR3 sequence is 14 residues long. Trimming removed 5 bases at V and 3 bases at J, with 11 bases between.

The chain is built from TRBV27 and TRBJ2-5; 7 bases are a match to TRBD1. In germline, CDR1 is MNHEY, CDR2 SMNVEV (reference sequence). Trimming cost V 3 bases and J 1 base; bases outside gene matches: 17. The CDR3 runs to 19 residues. The CDR3 bases are TGTGCCAGCAGTTTTCGGCCCCAAAGGGGGCGGGCCCCCCAAGAGACCCAGTACTTC. Translating gives CASSFRPQRGRAPQETQYF.

The V gene is TRBV5-5, the J gene TRBJ2-5, with D unclear. The V gene's germline CDR1 is SGHKS and CDR2 YYEKEE (reference sequence). The ends were cut back, 0 bases at V and 5 bases at J, with 8 bases in the middle. The CDR3 loop spans 13 amino acids. In DNA, the CDR3 is TGTGCCAGCAGCTTGGTCGTGCGGGAGACCCAGTACTTC. It yields the protein CASSLVVRETQYF.

This rearrangement joins TRBV7-2 to TRBJ2-1; 7 bases map to TRBD1. Looked up from germline, CDR1 is SGHTA and CDR2 is FQGNSA. The ends lost 4 bases at V and 2 bases at J; junction bases unmatched: 5. This CDR3 is built from 15 residues. CDR3 sequence reads: CASSSRQGAYNEQFF. CDR3 nucleotide sequence: TGTGCCAGCAGCTCCCGCCAGGGGGCCTACAATGAGCAGTTCTTC.

The chain uses TRBV27 and TRBJ2-7, with a tentative D call TRBD1 (6 bases). Trimming removed 6 bases from V and 0 bases from J, with 12 bases in between. This CDR3 spans 14 amino acids. CDR1 is MNHEY and CDR2 is SMNVEV in the germline V gene (reference sequence). The CDR3 bases are TGTGCCAGCAGACCCCGACAGGACTCCTACGAGCAGTACTTC. It specifies CASRPRQDSYEQYF.

The chain carries TRBV11-3 and TRBJ2-2; D is possibly TRBD2 (5 bases). CDR3 length: 15 amino acids. Trimming removed 3 bases from V and 5 bases from J, with 13 bases in between. CDR1 is SGHNT, CDR2 YENEEA, per germline. In DNA form, the CDR3 reads TGTGCCAGCAGCTTGGGCGTCACGGGGACCGGGGAGCTGTTTTTT. It yields the protein CASSLGVTGTGELFF.

The chain joins TRBV27 to TRBJ2-3; TRBD1 matches at 7 bases. Germline V gives CDR1 MNHEY, CDR2 SMNVEV (reference sequence). The V and J ends lost 8 bases and 0 bases, in that order; junction bases with no gene match: 14. This CDR3 comprises 17 residues. CDR3 protein: CASGLPWTGRSTDTQYF. CDR3 sequence (DNA): TGTGCCAGCGGACTCCCCTGGACAGGCCGGAGCACAGATACGCAGTATTTT.

V gene TRBV6-6 combines with J gene TRBJ2-2; no clear D. The length of the CDR3 is 16 residues. Germline loops: CDR1 MNHNY, CDR2 SVGAGI (reference sequence). V dropped 6 bases and J dropped 4 bases, with 18 bases sitting between them. CDR3: CASRTPRPLRTGELFF. CDR3 bases: TGTGCCAGCAGGACTCCGAGACCGCTGCGCACCGGGGAGCTGTTTTTT.

The rearrangement joins TRBV4-2 to TRBJ1-2; perhaps TRBD1 as D (5 bases). The CDR3 loop spans 16 amino acids. The germline V gene has CDR1 LGHNA and CDR2 YNFKEQ. V was trimmed by 0 bases and J by 2 bases, leaving 13 bases between them. DNA for the CDR3: TGTGCCAGCAGCCAAGATGGGGGAGGACTAAACTATGGCTACACCTTC. It specifies CASSQDGGGLNYGYTF.

The chain uses TRBV5-4 and TRBJ1-4; TRBD1 matches at 10 bases. The V gene end was trimmed by 4 bases and the J gene end by 9 bases; junction bases not matched to a gene: 21. This CDR3 comprises 19 residues. Germline values: CDR1 SGHNT, CDR2 YYREEE (reference sequence). The CDR3 region is CASSNSPRDRGPEGKKLFF. The CDR3 nucleotides read TGTGCCAGCAGCAACTCACCCCGGGACAGGGGACCCGAGGGGAAAAAACTGTTTTTT. The entire variable domain, with the rest obtained from reference TRBV5-4 and TRBJ1-4, is as follows: ETGVTQSPTHLIKTRGQQVTLRCSSQSGHNTVSWYQQALGQGPQFIFQYYREEENGRGNFPPRFSGLQFPNYSSELNVNALELDDSALYLCASSNSPRDRGPEGKKLFFGSGTQLSVL.

V is TRBV19 and J is TRBJ2-1, with 8 bases aligning to TRBD2. The germline V gene has CDR1 LNHDA and CDR2 SQIVND (reference sequence). The CDR3 is 13 amino acids. J gave up 6 bases and V 4 bases, and 2 bases lay outside the gene matches. For the CDR3, the DNA is TGTGCCAGTAGTAAGCTAGCGGGCAATGAGCAGTTCTTC. Translation: CASSKLAGNEQFF.

The chain recombines TRBV29-1 with TRBJ2-6; D perhaps matches TRBD1 (6 bases). V gave up 4 bases and J gave up 2 bases, with 6 bases separating them. Germline CDR1 reads SQVTM; CDR2 reads ANQGSEA. The CDR3 sequence is 13 residues long. The CDR3 DNA follows: TGCAGCGTTGCAGGGGCTGGGGCCAACGTCCTGACTTTC. This encodes CSVAGAGANVLTF.

V and J are TRBV14 and TRBJ2-7; D gene uncertain. V lost 1 base and J lost 0, with 4 bases in between. Germline CDR1 reads SGHDN; CDR2 reads FVKESK. The CDR3 covers 13 residues. The CDR3 protein is CASSQAGSYEQYF. In nucleotides, the CDR3 is TGTGCCAGCAGCCAAGCCGGCTCCTACGAGCAGTACTTC.

The gene calls are TRBV4-3 and TRBJ2-7, with 7 positions matching TRBD2. This CDR3 is built from 17 residues. In germline, CDR1 is LGHNA, CDR2 YSLEER. J gave up 2 bases and V 4 bases, and 14 bases lay outside the gene matches. The CDR3: CASSPHPPLAETYEQYF. The CDR3 bases are TGCGCCAGCAGCCCCCATCCACCTCTAGCGGAGACCTACGAGCAGTACTTC.

V is TRBV19 and J is TRBJ2-1, with a weak D call TRBD2 (5 bases). The V end lost 9 bases, the J end lost 1 base, and 19 bases lay between the germline ends. Per the germline V gene, CDR1 is LNHDA and CDR2 is SQIVND (reference sequence). The CDR3 sequence is 16 residues long. The CDR3 loop is CARSAWGALSYNEQFF. CDR3 coding DNA: TGTGCCAGGAGCGCCTGGGGAGCCCTATCCTACAATGAGCAGTTCTTC.